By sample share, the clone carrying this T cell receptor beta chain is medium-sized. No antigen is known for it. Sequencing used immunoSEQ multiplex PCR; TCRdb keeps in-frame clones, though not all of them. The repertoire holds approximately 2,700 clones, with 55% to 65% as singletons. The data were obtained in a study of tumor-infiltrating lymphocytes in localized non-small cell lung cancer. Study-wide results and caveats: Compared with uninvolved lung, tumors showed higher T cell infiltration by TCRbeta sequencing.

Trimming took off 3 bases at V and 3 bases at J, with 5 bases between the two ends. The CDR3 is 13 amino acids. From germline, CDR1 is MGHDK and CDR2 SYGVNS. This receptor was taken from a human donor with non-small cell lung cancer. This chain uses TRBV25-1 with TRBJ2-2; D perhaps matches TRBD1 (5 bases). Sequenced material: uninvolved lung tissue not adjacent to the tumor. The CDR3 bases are TGTGCCAGCAGTGACAGGGACACCGGGGAGCTGTTTTTT. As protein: CASSDRDTGELFF.